These 5 T cell receptor beta chains originate from one sample sequenced in a study of cytomegalovirus exposure and HLA in healthy donors. PCR employed 60 Vbeta and 13 Jbeta primers. Assay: immunoSEQ multiplex PCR; the TCRdb copy retains only in-frame clones and omits some. The sample consists of about 190,000 clones, over 80% of them appearing once. The sequencing sample was made of PBMCs. These receptors all come from a man aged 30 to 39 in good health and CMV-seronegative.

Remarks on this clone: Other nucleotide sequences from this sample produce the same CDR3. The rearrangement links TRBV27 to TRBJ2-7; 7 bases are a match to TRBD2. The CDR3 runs to 13 residues. Per germline, CDR1 MNHEY and CDR2 SMNVEV (reference sequence). V shed 5 bases, J shed 2 bases, and the junction held 3 bases outside the gene matches. CDR3 in DNA: TGTGCCAGCAGTCGGGCGGGGGCCTACGAGCAGTACTTC. This codes for CASSRAGAYEQYF.

In regard to this clone: Other DNA sequences from this sample encode an identical CDR3 as well. The rearrangement uses TRBV6-5 and TRBJ2-7; 7 bases agree with TRBD1. V was pared by 5 bases and J by 6 bases, with 10 bases of the junction left unmatched. This CDR3 has 14 residues. Germline V CDR1 and CDR2: MNHEY, SVGAGI. This chain's CDR3 is CASSLTGLGGEQYF. CDR3 DNA: TGTGCCAGCAGTCTGACAGGGCTAGGGGGCGAGCAGTACTTC.

The V and J genes are TRBV4-2 and TRBJ1-2; 7 bases match TRBD1. Looked up from germline, CDR1 is LGHNA and CDR2 is YNFKEQ. Losses at the gene ends were 4 bases for V and 6 bases for J; bases not matched to a gene: 11. The CDR3 is 15 residues long. This CDR3 is CASSPISPTGDGYTF. CDR3 DNA sequence: TGTGCCAGCAGCCCAATCTCTCCCACAGGGGATGGCTACACCTTC.

This chain links TRBV25-1 with TRBJ2-7; D is perhaps TRBD1 (5 bases). Germline V lookup: CDR1 MGHDK, CDR2 SYGVNS. The CDR3 covers 15 residues. The V and J ends lost 3 bases and 0 bases respectively, with 12 bases between them. The CDR3 is CASSDPGKGSYEQYF. CDR3 nucleotide sequence: TGTGCCAGCAGTGACCCAGGGAAGGGCTCCTACGAGCAGTACTTC.

The chain is built from TRBV5-8 and TRBJ1-6; 7 bases fit TRBD1. Germline V CDR1 and CDR2: SGHTS, YDEGEE. The CDR3 is 17 amino acids. V was clipped by 4 bases and J by 4 bases; unmatched bases: 11. In DNA form, the CDR3 reads TGTGCCAGCAGCGAGGGGATACAGGGGCCTTATAATTCACCCCTCCACTTT. As protein: CASSEGIQGPYNSPLHF.